The present T cell receptor beta chain was sequenced within a study of blood T cell repertoires in COVID-19. The V end was cut by 8 bases, the J end by 6 bases, with 17 bases between. This CDR3 has 13 residues. Germline-derived CDR1 and CDR2 are LNHNV and YYDKDF (reference sequence). The method was immunoSEQ multiplex PCR; TCRdb's version includes in-frame clones alone and lacks a portion of them. The sample carries some 120,000 clones, about 82% recorded once. The receptor was derived from a human donor in a cohort sampled during active COVID-19. V gene TRBV15 combines with J gene TRBJ2-7, with D maybe TRBD2 (6 bases). The sample was peripheral blood. CDR3 DNA: TGTGCCACCGCGCCCGGGACTGGCTCCGAGCAGTACTTC. Translated: CATAPGTGSEQYF.